This TCR beta chain was found in a study of blood T cell repertoires in COVID-19 (dated by TCRdb to 2020 to 2021). Looking at the study overall: Samples covering the acute and convalescent phases of COVID-19 were provided by collaborators in the United States, Italy and Spain. The repertoires were released in a freely available public database meant as a resource for research on the immune response to SARS-CoV-2. Where available, HLA class I and class II types were taken from metadata supplied by the sample provider and were not determined by assay-based typing. Nearly every sample came with metadata listing a de-identified subject ID, COVID-19 status, age in years and sex. The samples were drawn from the first 160 participants of the ongoing ImmuneRACE study and from about 1,200 subjects provided by 6 global collaborators. The prospective study material was composed of cDNA or gDNA derived from T cells, B-cell-depleted T cells, or PBMCs. Deeply sampled blood TCRbeta repertoires from subjects exposed to, actively infected with, or recovered from COVID-19 were included in the dataset. Study-wide conclusions, independent of this receptor: How much clinical and demographic metadata was included differed by source and by participant, and the metadata was provided uncurated.

TCRbeta CDR3 regions were amplified from genomic DNA using the immunoSEQ Assay, a bias-controlled multiplex PCR. The authors processed their data as follows. The number of nucleated cells in each sample was estimated by amplification of reference gene primers within the assay. To quantify the absolute abundance of each unique TCRbeta CDR3 rearrangement, sequence reads were collapsed and filtered. For each sample, productive Simpson clonality was calculated by taking the square root of Simpson's diversity index across productive rearrangements. TCRdb retrieved this table from immuneACCESS and kept in-frame rearrangements only. Not all clones are present; in checked studies, unresolved V genes account for under half, and no reason is known for the remainder. The V and J calls and clone size were taken over from that table, and D and trimming were inferred from the DNA. This sample holds 20,000 to 30,000 clones; approximately 86% were observed only once. Jointly, the top ten make up roughly 30% of the sample.

For this clone: Its antigen remains unidentified. One base away there is no much larger clone; base qualities are not given.

Each collaborating institution followed its own protocols to collect whole blood in K2EDTA tubes. For TCRbeta analysis, collaborators shipped samples as frozen whole blood, isolated PBMCs, or DNA extracted from either of those sample types. CDR1 and CDR2, per the germline V gene, are ENHRY and SYGVKD. V is shortened by 0 bases, J by 7 bases, and the region joining them spans 10 bases. CDR3 length: 14 amino acids, cysteine to phenylalanine. The kept DNA is CDR3 alone, 42 bases in frame from the first base. The rearrangement joined TRBV10-3 to TRBJ2-4; the D segment could be TRBD2, given 7 matching bases. The source of this sequence is a human donor in a cohort sampled during active COVID-19. The sequenced sample was peripheral blood. The CDR3 sequence is CAISESQGGNIQYF. The bases are TGTGCCATCAGTGAGTCACAGGGAGGGAACATTCAGTACTTC.